This is a list of T cell receptor beta chains from one sample in a study of T cell repertoires in cytomegalovirus infection. TCRdb ran MiXCR on the reads and lists one entry per CDR3 protein. The top ten clones hold roughly 4.8% of a sample with under 200,000 distinct CDR3 sequences, 8.5% to 10% of them seen once. The sample comprised PBMCs. These TCRs come from a human donor in good health (CMV status not recorded). Some clones in this sample may be carry-over from other donors' samples. The CDR3 runs from the conserved cysteine through the conserved F or W. D genes are given only for firm matches. Part of the rows lack a size; the others show once, few, many or a class for expanded clones.

J gene | clone size | D gene | V gene | CDR3 protein | CDR3 DNA
TRBJ2-3 | many | TRBD2 | TRBV7-3 | CASSVSSGRTDTQYF | TGTGCCAGCAGCGTATCTAGCGGGCGCACAGATACGCAGTATTTT
TRBJ1-5 | few | . | TRBV20-1 | CSATRGSQGSNQPQHF | TGCAGTGCAACCCGGGGCAGTCAAGGAAGCAATCAGCCCCAGCATTTT
TRBJ2-3 | . | . | TRBV7-3 | CASSLTAAGDTQYF | TGTGCCAGCAGCTTAACGGCAGCGGGAGATACGCAGTATTTT
TRBJ2-7 | . | TRBD2 | TRBV4-3 | CASSQDLAGGIYEQYF | TGCGCCAGCAGCCAAGACTTAGCGGGGGGGATATACGAGCAGTACTTC
TRBJ1-2 | few | TRBD1 | TRBV20-1 | CSARDARGGDGYTF | TGCAGTGCTAGAGATGCCAGGGGGGGGGATGGCTACACCTTC
TRBJ2-1 | . | TRBD2 | TRBV11-2 | CASSWERGGGEQFF | TGTGCCAGCAGCTGGGAACGGGGGGGCGGTGAGCAGTTCTTC
TRBJ2-6 | . | . | TRBV11-2 | CASSLVGGSGANVLTF | TGTGCCAGCAGCTTAGTCGGCGGCTCTGGGGCCAACGTCCTGACTTTC
TRBJ2-1 | few | . | TRBV29-1 | CSVSNEQFF | TGCAGCGTTTCCAATGAGCAGTTCTTC
TRBJ1-3 | many | . | TRBV7-3 | CASSTTGGGNTIYF | TGTGCCAGCAGCACCACGGGGGGTGGAAACACCATATATTTT
TRBJ1-1 | many | . | TRBV11-2 | CASSLGFGGATEAFF | TGTGCCAGCAGCTTAGGATTCGGGGGCGCAACTGAAGCTTTCTTT
TRBJ2-5 | many | TRBD2 | TRBV7-8 | CASSLVSGGPGETQYF | TGTGCCAGCAGTTTGGTCTCGGGAGGGCCGGGGGAGACCCAGTACTTC
TRBJ1-2 | . | TRBD1 | TRBV5-6 | CASSRTGNYGYTF | TGTGCCAGCAGCAGGACAGGAAACTATGGCTACACCTTC
TRBJ1-1 | many | . | TRBV10-3 | CAISSVRDNTEAFF | TGTGCCATCAGTTCGGTGAGGGATAACACTGAAGCTTTCTTT
TRBJ2-1 | . | . | TRBV6-2/TRBV6-3 | CASSATFQEVF | TGTGCCAGCAGCGCCACCTTCCAGGAGGTCTTC
TRBJ1-2 | many | . | TRBV5-1 | CASSPGPNSSGYTF | TGCGCCAGCAGCCCTGGACCGAACAGTTCGGGCTACACCTTC
TRBJ1-5 | many | TRBD1 | TRBV19 | CASSIQGASNQPQHF | TGTGCCAGTAGTATACAGGGGGCGAGCAATCAGCCCCAGCATTTT
TRBJ1-2 | . | . | TRBV4-2 | CASSQVGDSIANYGYTF | TGTGCCAGCAGCCAAGTGGGTGACAGCATTGCTAACTATGGCTACACCTTC
TRBJ1-3 | . | . | TRBV6-2/TRBV6-3 | CASKRGPDSNSGNTIYF | TGTGCCAGCAAACGGGGCCCGGACAGCAACTCTGGAAACACCATATATTTT
TRBJ2-7 | many | TRBD2 | TRBV20-1 | CSARDPHLTSGRYEQYF | TGCAGTGCTAGAGATCCCCACCTGACTAGCGGGAGGTACGAGCAGTACTTC
TRBJ2-1 | . | . | TRBV12-3/TRBV12-4 | CASSPTPPREQFF | TGTGCCAGCAGTCCCACCCCCCCTCGCGAGCAGTTCTTC
TRBJ2-5 | many | TRBD2 | TRBV28 | CASSFWDLGTSEETQYF | TGTGCCAGCAGTTTTTGGGACCTCGGGACTAGCGAAGAGACCCAGTACTTC
TRBJ1-5 | . | . | TRBV7-2 | CASSPRRDQPQHF | TGTGCCAGCAGCCCAAGGAGGGATCAGCCCCAGCATTTT
TRBJ2-7 | . | TRBD2 | TRBV11-2 | CASSAVRLAGDNEQYF | TGTGCCAGCAGCGCCGTCAGGCTAGCGGGGGACAATGAGCAGTACTTC
TRBJ1-1 | few | . | TRBV6-2/TRBV6-3 | CASSPPGPARSTEAFF | TGTGCCAGCAGTCCACCGGGTCCCGCCAGGAGCACTGAAGCTTTCTTT
TRBJ2-1 | . | . | TRBV27 | CASSLSTRAAEQFF | TGTGCCAGCAGTTTATCAACCAGGGCAGCTGAGCAGTTCTTC
TRBJ2-7 | many | . | TRBV24-1 | CATSDLPGRSYEQYF | TGTGCCACCAGTGATTTGCCGGGACGCTCCTACGAGCAGTACTTC
TRBJ2-1 | many | TRBD1 | TRBV4-3 | CASSQGIRGQGYNEQFF | TGCGCCAGCAGCCAAGGTATTAGAGGACAGGGATACAATGAGCAGTTCTTC
TRBJ1-5 | . | . | TRBV6-2/TRBV6-3 | CASSYPGVQPQHF | TGTGCCAGCAGTTACCCGGGGGTTCAGCCCCAGCATTTT
TRBJ1-5 | many | TRBD1 | TRBV12-3/TRBV12-4 | CASSGGQGNQPQHF | TGTGCCAGCAGTGGAGGACAGGGGAATCAGCCCCAGCATTTT
TRBJ1-4 | few | . | TRBV28 | CASSLSLNEKLFF | TGTGCCAGCAGTTTGTCTCTTAATGAAAAACTGTTTTTT
TRBJ2-7 | . | . | TRBV12-3/TRBV12-4 | CASSRVKGHSYEQYF | TGTGCCAGCAGTCGCGTAAAGGGCCACTCCTACGAGCAGTACTTC
TRBJ2-5 | . | . | TRBV9 | CASSVGNRLGQETQYF | TGTGCCAGCAGCGTGGGGAATAGACTGGGGCAAGAGACCCAGTACTTC
TRBJ1-2 | few | TRBD1 | TRBV24-1 | CATGAGQGSGGYTF | TGTGCCACCGGTGCCGGACAGGGGAGCGGTGGCTACACCTTC
TRBJ2-1 | many | TRBD2 | TRBV5-1 | CASSLAGSGGDEQFF | TGCGCCAGCAGCTTGGCCGGTAGCGGGGGGGATGAGCAGTTCTTC
TRBJ2-5 | many | TRBD1 | TRBV29-1 | CSVAGGGETQYF | TGCAGCGTTGCAGGGGGCGGAGAGACCCAGTACTTC
TRBJ2-1 | many | TRBD1 | TRBV7-9 | CASSPTRGQGANEQFF | TGTGCCAGCAGCCCAACAAGAGGTCAGGGGGCGAATGAGCAGTTCTTC
TRBJ2-1 | few | . | TRBV5-8 | CASSALGVGHYNEQFF | TGTGCCAGCAGCGCTCTCGGGGTGGGGCACTACAATGAGCAGTTCTTC
TRBJ1-4 | . | . | TRBV28 | CASSSRGANEKLFF | TGTGCCAGCAGTTCCCGGGGGGCGAATGAAAAACTGTTTTTT
TRBJ2-5 | many | TRBD1 | TRBV11-2 | CASSSGQGVEETQYF | TGTGCCAGCAGCTCGGGACAGGGGGTAGAAGAGACCCAGTACTTC
TRBJ2-5 | many | . | TRBV7-2 | CASSFTSYRQETQYF | TGTGCCAGCAGCTTTACTAGCTACCGGCAAGAGACCCAGTACTTC
TRBJ1-2 | . | . | TRBV12-3/TRBV12-4 | CASSLSGTPWGYTF | TGTGCCAGCAGTTTATCTGGGACCCCGTGGGGCTACACCTTC
TRBJ1-1 | few | TRBD1 | TRBV6-1 | CASSPPRQGWTEAFF | TGTGCCAGCAGCCCCCCCCGACAGGGGTGGACTGAAGCTTTCTTT
TRBJ2-1 | many | TRBD2 | TRBV7-8 | CASSLVPGTINEQFF | TGTGCCAGCAGCTTAGTCCCCGGGACTATCAATGAGCAGTTCTTC
TRBJ1-3 | many | . | TRBV20-1 | CSASPMDRHSGNTIYF | TGCAGTGCTAGCCCAATGGACCGCCACTCTGGAAACACCATATATTTT
TRBJ2-1 | . | TRBD2 | TRBV29-1 | CSVEGTSGTAYNEQFF | TGCAGCGTTGAGGGGACTAGCGGAACCGCCTACAATGAGCAGTTCTTC
TRBJ2-3 | many | . | TRBV5-5 | CASSYPPPGSTDTQYF | TGTGCCAGCAGCTACCCACCGCCAGGATCGACAGATACGCAGTATTTT
TRBJ2-1 | . | . | TRBV7-2 | CASSLIEGLVQFF | TGTGCCAGCAGCTTAATCGAGGGCCTGGTGCAGTTCTTC
TRBJ1-1 | few | . | TRBV5-1 | CASSLGLLGAEAFF | TGCGCCAGCAGCTTAGGCTTGCTTGGGGCTGAAGCTTTCTTT